This entry features one T cell receptor (beta chain) sequence. The antigen remains unidentified. The data stem from a study of T-cell memory formation after mild COVID-19. Overall study findings and caveats: Contracting clones localized mainly to CM and EM when CD4+ and mainly to EMRA when CD8+. Contracting clones from day 15 to 85 showed balanced CD4/CD8; later expanders favored CD4+.

CDR1 SGHKS and CDR2 YYEKEE come from the germline V gene (reference sequence). This CDR3 is 14 amino acids long. The ends lost 3 bases at V and 10 bases at J; junction bases unmatched: 7. Using its own MiXCR run on the 5' RACE reads, TCRdb lists one record per CDR3 protein. The sample lists around 200,000 distinct CDR3 sequences; about 18% were seen once. Material for sequencing was PBMCs or a T cell subset sorted from them (not recorded which). This rearrangement joins TRBV5-5 to TRBJ1-6; 7 bases line up with TRBD1. The receptor's source is a young man who had mild COVID-19 (a few samples of this study predate the infection). Cell type and time point are not known. This CDR3 reads CASSSWGTVSPLHF. DNA for the CDR3: TGTGCCAGCAGCTCATGGGGGACAGTCTCACCCCTCCACTTT.